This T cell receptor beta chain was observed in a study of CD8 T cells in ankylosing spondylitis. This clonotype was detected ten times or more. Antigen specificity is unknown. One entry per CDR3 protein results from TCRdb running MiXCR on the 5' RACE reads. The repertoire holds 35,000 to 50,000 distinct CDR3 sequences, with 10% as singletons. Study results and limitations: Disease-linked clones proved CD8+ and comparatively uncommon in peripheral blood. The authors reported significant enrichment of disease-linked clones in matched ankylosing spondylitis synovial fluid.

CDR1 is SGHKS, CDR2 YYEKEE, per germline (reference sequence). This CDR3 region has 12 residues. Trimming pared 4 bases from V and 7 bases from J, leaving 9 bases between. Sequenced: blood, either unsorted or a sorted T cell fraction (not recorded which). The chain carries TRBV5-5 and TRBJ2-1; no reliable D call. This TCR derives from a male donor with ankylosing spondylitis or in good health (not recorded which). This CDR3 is CASSTERNEQFF. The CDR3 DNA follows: TGTGCCAGCAGCACCGAAAGGAATGAGCAGTTCTTC.